The present entry profiles one T cell receptor beta chain with its context. CDR1 and CDR2 from the germline V gene are SGHNT and YENEEA. V gave up 4 bases and J gave up 3 bases; unmatched junction bases: 8. The CDR3 is 17 amino acids. The source of the sample is a study of T cell responses to AZD1222 COVID-19 vaccine. Background on the study: Second-dose intervals near 4 or 12 weeks were combined.

Data came from immunoSEQ multiplex PCR; TCRdb stores just in-frame clones and leaves some out. The sample includes some 100,000 clones, about 88% of them seen just once. This chain links TRBV11-3 with TRBJ2-1; 11 positions agree with TRBD2. Specimen: peripheral blood, collected on day 0 of AZD1222 vaccination. The TCR comes from an adult in good health. Here the CDR3 DNA reads TGTGCCAGCAGCTCCCAAGGACTAGCGGGCTACTACAATGAGCAGTTCTTC. Protein product: CASSSQGLAGYYNEQFF.